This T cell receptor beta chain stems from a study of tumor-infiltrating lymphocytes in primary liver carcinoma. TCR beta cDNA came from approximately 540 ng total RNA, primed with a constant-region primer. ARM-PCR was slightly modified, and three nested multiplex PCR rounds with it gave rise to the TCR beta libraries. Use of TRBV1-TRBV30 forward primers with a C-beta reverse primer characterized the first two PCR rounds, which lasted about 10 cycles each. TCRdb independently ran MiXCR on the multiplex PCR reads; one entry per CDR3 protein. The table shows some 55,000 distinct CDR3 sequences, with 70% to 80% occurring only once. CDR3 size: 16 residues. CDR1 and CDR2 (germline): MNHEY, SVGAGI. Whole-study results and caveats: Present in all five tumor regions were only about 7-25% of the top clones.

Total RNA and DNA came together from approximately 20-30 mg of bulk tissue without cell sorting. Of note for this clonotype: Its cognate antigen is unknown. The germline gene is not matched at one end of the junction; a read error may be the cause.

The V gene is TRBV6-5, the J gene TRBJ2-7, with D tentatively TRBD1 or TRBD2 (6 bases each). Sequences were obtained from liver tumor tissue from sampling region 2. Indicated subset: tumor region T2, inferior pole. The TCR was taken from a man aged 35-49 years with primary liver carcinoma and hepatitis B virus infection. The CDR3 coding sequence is TGTGCCAACAGTAATAATGGGGGGCAAGCTTCCTACGAGCAGTACTTC. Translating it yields CANSNNGGQASYEQYF.